This T cell receptor beta chain derives from a study of T cells in Graves' hyperthyroidism and ophthalmopathy. Germline V gene lookup returns CDR1 SEHNR and CDR2 FQNEAQ (reference sequence). Deletions cut 5 bases from V and 4 bases from J, with 14 bases between. The CDR3 length is 15 residues. From RNA transcripts, TCR beta CDR3 regions were amplified. An initial round of RT-PCR targeting the TCR CDR3 relied on the HTBI primer set. TCRdb fed the multiplex PCR reads into MiXCR, producing one record per CDR3 protein. This repertoire shows under 450,000 distinct CDR3 sequences, around a sixth found once; its top ten account for around 14%. General study findings and limits: Through a model of 13 V-J features, ophthalmopathy was separated from stable hyperthyroidism. Within blood appeared most thyroid clonotypes that had expanded above 0.001.

This clonotype was seen more than once but under ten times. Its antigen is not known. The chain couples TRBV7-9 to TRBJ2-2, with TRBD1 as a possible D gene (5 bases). Material for sequencing was blood. This receptor was taken from a woman under 30 with Graves' hyperthyroidism. The CDR3 coding sequence is TGTGCCAGCAGCCCCCCCCCAGGGCCCACCGGGGAGCTGTTTTTT. Protein sequence: CASSPPPGPTGELFF.